This T cell receptor (beta chain) is drawn from a study of T cell repertoires in cytomegalovirus infection. Study-level background: In the study, CMV epitopes included recently identified HLA-C-restricted and well-studied HLA-B-restricted ones. Indicated by public TCR beta signatures were CMV infection and matching HLA type.

In the case of this clonotype: What it binds is unknown.

TCRdb independently ran MiXCR on the reads; one entry per CDR3 protein. This sample has fewer than 850,000 distinct CDR3 sequences, with almost 30% found just once. The CDR3 has 13 amino acids. Germline assignment: CDR1 MNHEY and CDR2 SMNVEV (reference sequence). V was clipped by 4 bases and J by 7 bases, with 11 bases between them. The chain carries TRBV27 and TRBJ2-1; tentative D call: TRBD1 (7 bases). The source material was cultured CD8+ T cells from PBMCs, sampled from culture after CMV antigen stimulation. The TCR originated in a human donor in good health (CMV status not recorded). Some clones in this sample may be carry-over from other donors' samples. CDR3 sequence: CASSSQGRNEQFF. In nucleotides, the CDR3 is TGTGCCAGCAGTTCACAGGGGAGGAATGAGCAGTTCTTC.